Shown below are 30 T cell receptor beta chains from a single sample sequenced in a study of blood T cell repertoires in COVID-19 (dated by TCRdb to the early 2020s). The library was obtained by the immunoSEQ multiplex PCR assay. The table comes from immuneACCESS by way of TCRdb, which keeps in-frame sequences with V and J called. Part of the clones is missing from these tables; in studies checked, under half for an unresolved V gene and the rest for unknown reasons. For this sample there are under 300,000 clones; 89% appear just once. The top ten clones comprise less than 2% of the sample. Material: PBMCs or T cells enriched from blood (not recorded which). The receptors here all came from a woman aged 55-70 years who had recovered from COVID-19.

The V gene is TRBV7-9, the J gene TRBJ1-1, with 10 bases identical to TRBD1. The CDR3 covers 15 residues. Germline V lookup: CDR1 SEHNR, CDR2 FQNEAQ (reference sequence). Unmatched junction bases numbered 3, after V lost 1 base and J lost 4 bases. CDR3 residues: CASSLGRTGGTEAFF. The CDR3 nucleotides are TGTGCCAGCAGCTTAGGTCGGACAGGGGGCACTGAAGCTTTCTTT. Variable domain in full (rest from reference TRBV7-9 and TRBJ1-1): DTGVSQNPRHKITKRGQNVTFRCDPISEHNRLYWYRQTLGQGPEFLTYFQNEAQLEKSRLLSDRFSAERPKGSFSTLEIQRTEQGDSAMYLCASSLGRTGGTEAFFGQGTRLTVV.

The chain employs TRBV21-1 and TRBJ1-1. TRBV21-1 is labeled a pseudogene. The CDR3 is 14 amino acids. The CDR3 DNA sequence: TGTGCCAGCAACCCAAGGAGAGCGGGCACTGAAGCTTTCTTT. Translation: CASNPRRAGTEAFF.

V and J are TRBV18 and TRBJ2-7; 9 bases are a match to TRBD1. This CDR3 comprises 16 residues. Trimming at V came to 2 bases and at J to 2 bases, leaving 7 bases not matched to a gene. Germline CDR1 KGHSH, CDR2 LQKENI. In DNA, the CDR3 is TGTGCCAGCTCACCAGGACGGGACAGGGTTCCCTACGAGCAGTACTTC. Its protein product is CASSPGRDRVPYEQYF.

This chain links TRBV30 with TRBJ1-1, with 8 bases aligning to TRBD1. The CDR3 has 13 amino acids. The V and J ends lost 5 bases and 1 base, in that order; junction bases with no gene match: 3. Germline lookup yields CDR1 GTSNPN and CDR2 SVGIG (reference sequence). The CDR3 coding sequence is TGTGCCTGGGGCGGACAGGGGAACACTGAAGCTTTCTTT. Amino acids: CAWGGQGNTEAFF. Filled out from reference TRBV30 and TRBJ1-1, the complete variable domain reads SQTIHQWPATLVQPVGSPLSLECTVEGTSNPNLYWYRQAAGRGLQLLFYSVGIGQISSEVPQNLSASRPQDRQFILSSKKLLLSDSGFYLCAWGGQGNTEAFFGQGTRLTVV.

The CDR3 DNA is TGTGCCAGCACCAATCCGACAGGGCACGAGCAGTACTTC. Protein sequence: CASTNPTGHEQYF. The chain uses TRBV28 and TRBJ2-7; 7 bases align to TRBD1. Unmatched junction bases numbered 8, after V lost 7 bases and J lost 5 bases. CDR1 and CDR2 (germline): MDHEN, SYDVKM. This CDR3 is built from 13 residues. The whole variable domain, remainder taken from reference TRBV28 and TRBJ2-7, is DVKVTQSSRYLVKRTGEKVFLECVQDMDHENMFWYRQDPGLGLRLIYFSYDVKMKEKGDIPEGYSVSREKKERFSLILESASTNQTSMYLCASTNPTGHEQYFGPGTRLTVT.

CDR3 in amino acids: CASSPGQGAVYSGNTIYF. The CDR3 nucleotides read TGTGCCAGCAGTCCCGGACAGGGGGCTGTTTACTCTGGAAACACCATATATTTT. This sequence joins TRBV27 and TRBJ1-3; 11 nucleotides match TRBD1. The junction had 9 bases not matched to a gene; V was cut back by 5 bases and J by 0 bases. The germline V gene encodes CDR1 MNHEY and CDR2 SMNVEV (reference sequence). The CDR3 covers 18 residues.

V gene TRBV6-2 or TRBV6-3 combines with J gene TRBJ1-6, with 7 bases identical to TRBD1. The V gene end was trimmed by 6 bases and the J gene end by 7 bases; junction bases not matched to a gene: 3. This CDR3 has 13 amino acids. The germline CDR1 and CDR2 sequences are MNHEY and SVGEGT. Here the CDR3 DNA reads TGTGCCAGCAGCCGGGACAGAAATTCACCCCTCCACTTT. Encoded protein: CASSRDRNSPLHF.

The rearrangement joins TRBV28 to TRBJ1-2; possibly TRBD1 for D (5 bases). This CDR3 contains 13 residues. Germline CDR1 and CDR2: MDHEN and SYDVKM. Between the trimmed V and J ends, which lost 4 bases and 8 bases, there was a span of 14 bases. The CDR3 coding sequence is TGTGCCAGCAGTTCGGGGGGTGGCGGGGGCTACACCTTC. Translating it yields CASSSGGGGGYTF.

This clone has only a few counts. This chain connects TRBV7-9 to TRBJ2-1; 10 bases fit TRBD2. The germline CDR1 and CDR2 sequences are SEHNR and FQNEAQ (reference sequence). V dropped 3 bases and J dropped 7; count of bases not matched to a gene: 6. This CDR3 comprises 15 residues. As DNA, the CDR3 is TGTGCCAGCAGCTTGACTAGCGGGCCTCTGAATGAGCAGTTCTTC. Amino acid sequence: CASSLTSGPLNEQFF.

The rearrangement joins TRBV7-8 to TRBJ2-1; 7 bases are shared with TRBD2. Per the germline V gene, CDR1 is SGHVS and CDR2 is FQNEAQ. The CDR3 is 14 residues long. The J segment lost 5 bases and the V segment lost 3 bases, leaving 4 bases of the junction unmatched. Here the CDR3 DNA reads TGTGCCAGCAGCTTCCGGGGGGAGAACAATGAGCAGTTCTTC. Amino acids: CASSFRGENNEQFF.

This clone was seen just once. The V and J genes are TRBV19 and TRBJ2-3; 7 positions match TRBD2. The germline CDR1 and CDR2 sequences are LNHDA and SQIVND (reference sequence). Unmatched junction bases numbered 11, after V lost 3 bases and J lost 2 bases. The CDR3 is made up of 17 amino acids. The CDR3 here is CASSIGRGSPFTDTQYF. The DNA for the CDR3 is TGTGCCAGTAGTATCGGCCGCGGGAGCCCTTTCACAGATACGCAGTATTTT.

The gene calls are TRBV5-4 and TRBJ2-3; D might be TRBD2 (5 bases). This CDR3 is 14 amino acids long. Germline CDR1 reads SGHNT; CDR2 reads YYREEE (reference sequence). Trimming shortened V by 3 bases and J by 1 base, and 9 bases separated the two germline ends. CDR3 nucleotide sequence: TGTGCCAGCAGCTCACTAGACCGCACAGATACGCAGTATTTT. It yields the protein CASSSLDRTDTQYF.

This clone appeared a few times. The J gene is TRBJ1-2, the V gene TRBV7-8, with 8 positions matching TRBD1. In germline, CDR1 is SGHVS, CDR2 FQNEAQ. The J segment lost 4 bases and the V segment lost 4 bases, leaving 8 bases of the junction unmatched. The CDR3 extends over 15 amino acids. CDR3 sequence: CASSSTGALVYGYTF. CDR3 in DNA: TGTGCCAGCAGCTCGACAGGGGCTTTAGTCTATGGCTACACCTTC.

The chain couples TRBV19 to TRBJ2-2, with TRBD2 matching over 9 bases. The CDR3 has 15 residues. V was pared by 8 bases and J by 5 bases, with 9 bases of the junction left unmatched. Germline CDR1 reads LNHDA; CDR2 reads SQIVND (reference sequence). The CDR3 nucleotides read TGTGCCAGTCAGCCTCTAGCGGGGAATACCGGGGAGCTGTTTTTT. Protein: CASQPLAGNTGELFF.

The gene calls are TRBV19 and TRBJ2-4, with D hard to call. The germline gives CDR1 LNHDA, CDR2 SQIVND (reference sequence). There are 13 residues in the CDR3. Between the trimmed V and J ends, which lost 6 bases and 1 base, there was a span of 7 bases. The CDR3 DNA reads as TGTGCCAGTAGCCAACAGGCCAAAAACATTCAGTACTTC. This translates into CASSQQAKNIQYF. The full variable domain, in which reference TRBV19 and TRBJ2-4 provide the parts outside the CDR3, is DGGITQSPKYLFRKEGQNVTLSCEQNLNHDAMYWYRQDPGQGLRLIYYSQIVNDFQKGDIAEGYSVSREKKESFPLTVTSAQKNPTAFYLCASSQQAKNIQYFGAGTRLSVL.

The genes are TRBV30 and TRBJ2-7; D is possibly TRBD1 (6 bases). The germline gives CDR1 GTSNPN, CDR2 SVGIG (reference sequence). V was pared by 4 bases and J by 4 bases, with 14 bases between. CDR3 length: 13 amino acids. DNA of the CDR3: TGTGCCTGGAACCGACAGGCCGGTTACGAGCAGTACTTC. Protein sequence: CAWNRQAGYEQYF.

J is TRBJ2-7 and V is TRBV15, with D unclear. V was cut by 3 bases and J by 0 bases, with 9 bases left in between. From germline, CDR1 is LNHNV and CDR2 YYDKDF (reference sequence). This CDR3 comprises 14 residues. CDR3 sequence (DNA): TGTGCCACCAGCAGCCCTGTCCGCTCCTACGAGCAGTACTTC. Translating it yields CATSSPVRSYEQYF.

The chain carries TRBV27 and TRBJ2-1; TRBD1 agrees at 10 bases. The V and J ends lost 3 bases and 5 bases, in that order; junction bases with no gene match: 10. This CDR3 contains 17 residues. In germline, CDR1 is MNHEY, CDR2 SMNVEV (reference sequence). The CDR3 here is CASSLLTGTGAHNEQFF. CDR3 bases: TGTGCCAGCAGTTTGCTCACCGGGACAGGGGCCCACAATGAGCAGTTCTTC.

CDR3 region: CASSYLRGGESPLHF. The CDR3 DNA is TGTGCCAGCAGTTACCTAAGGGGGGGGGAATCACCCCTCCACTTT. The chain joins TRBV6-5 to TRBJ1-6; possibly TRBD1 for D (6 bases). The germline gives CDR1 MNHEY, CDR2 SVGAGI. Trimming removed 2 bases from V and 10 bases from J, with 15 bases in between. CDR3 length: 15 residues.

The rearrangement joins TRBV9 to TRBJ2-1; 12 nucleotides align to TRBD2. This CDR3 is built from 17 residues. V dropped 1 base and J dropped 6; count of bases not matched to a gene: 8. Germline V gives CDR1 SGDLS, CDR2 YYNGEE. The CDR3 DNA follows: TGTGCCAGCAGCGTATCTCTAGAACTAGCGGGGGGCAATGAGCAGTTCTTC. Amino acid sequence: CASSVSLELAGGNEQFF.

The rearrangement uses TRBV3-1 (or the pseudogene TRBV3-2) and TRBJ1-3; D remains ambiguous. The CDR3 spans 13 residues. Germline lookup yields CDR1 LGHDT and CDR2 YNNKEL (reference sequence). V gave up 11 bases and J gave up 2 bases, with 13 bases separating them. The CDR3 DNA reads as TGTGCCTGCACCCAGGTAGCTGGAAACACCATATATTTT. This translates into CACTQVAGNTIYF.

CDR3 bases: TGTGCCACCAGTGCCGAAGCTCCGGGACTAGCATCTACAGATACGCAGTATTTT. It translates to CATSAEAPGLASTDTQYF. V is TRBV24-1 and J is TRBJ2-3; 9 nucleotides line up with TRBD2. The CDR3 is 18 amino acids. Looked up from germline, CDR1 is KGHDR and CDR2 is SFDVKD. The junction had 14 bases not matched to a gene; V was cut back by 5 bases and J by 3 bases.

V is TRBV29-1 and J is TRBJ1-1, with no clear D. The germline V gene encodes CDR1 SQVTM and CDR2 ANQGSEA. This CDR3 is 12 amino acids long. V shed 6 bases and J shed 8 bases, with 16 bases lying between them. The DNA of the CDR3 is TGCAGCGTGATAACCTCGGGTGGGGAAGCTTTCTTT. Its translation is CSVITSGGEAFF.

This clone was observed once. This rearrangement joins TRBV9 to TRBJ1-6; 8 nucleotides match TRBD1. In germline, CDR1 is SGDLS, CDR2 YYNGEE. V gave up 3 bases and J gave up 9 bases; unmatched junction bases: 5. The CDR3 totals 14 residues. CDR3: CASSEETGVSPLHF. The CDR3 region has the DNA TGTGCCAGCAGCGAAGAGACAGGGGTTTCACCCCTCCACTTT.

V is TRBV6-5 and J is TRBJ2-3; D unresolved. The CDR3 contains 14 residues. The V gene lost 5 bases and the J gene lost 0 bases, with 9 bases spanning the gap. CDR1 is MNHEY, CDR2 SVGAGI, per germline. Here the CDR3 reads CASSPFTSTDTQYF. CDR3 nucleotide sequence: TGTGCCAGCAGTCCTTTTACTAGCACAGATACGCAGTATTTT.

The genes are TRBV5-1 and TRBJ1-3; D possibly corresponds to TRBD1 (5 bases). Germline V gives CDR1 SGHRS, CDR2 YFSETQ. This CDR3 has 17 residues. Trimming pared 5 bases from V and 0 bases from J, leaving 18 bases between. CDR3 sequence reads: CASSSGGGTNSGNTIYF. CDR3 DNA sequence: TGCGCCAGCAGTTCGGGCGGGGGGACCAACTCTGGAAACACCATATATTTT.

The chain couples TRBV18 to TRBJ2-3; TRBD2 aligns across 10 bases. Looked up from germline, CDR1 is KGHSH and CDR2 is LQKENI. There are 17 residues in the CDR3. Trimming removed 1 base from V and 4 bases from J; junction bases left unmatched: 8. The CDR3 is CASSPLSGGLGADTQYF. In DNA form, the CDR3 reads TGTGCCAGCTCACCACTTAGCGGGGGGCTCGGGGCAGATACGCAGTATTTT.

This clone was detected only once. The rearrangement joins TRBV4-1 to TRBJ1-5; D is possibly TRBD1 (6 bases). The CDR3 extends over 19 amino acids. Deletions cut 2 bases from V and 1 base from J, with 21 bases between. Germline-derived CDR1 and CDR2 are MGHRA and YSYEKL. CDR3 region: CASSQPTGPSWGSNQPQHF. CDR3 sequence (DNA): TGCGCCAGCAGCCAACCGACAGGACCATCCTGGGGGAGCAATCAGCCCCAGCATTTT.

This clone was seen once. The chain uses TRBV10-3 and TRBJ1-1; 9 bases align to TRBD1. The CDR3 extends over 15 amino acids. Looked up from germline, CDR1 is ENHRY and CDR2 is SYGVKD. V dropped 6 bases and J dropped 2; count of bases not matched to a gene: 7. CDR3 DNA sequence: TGTGCCATCAGGAGACAGGGGGGATTTAACACTGAAGCTTTCTTT. Its translation: CAIRRQGGFNTEAFF.

V gene TRBV28 combines with J gene TRBJ2-7; weak D call: TRBD2 (5 bases). Trimming pared 6 bases from V and 5 bases from J, leaving 20 bases between. The CDR3 runs to 15 residues. From germline, CDR1 is MDHEN and CDR2 SYDVKM. CDR3 DNA sequence: TGTGCCAGCAGCAGACTATATGGTCAGAAGAACGAGCAGTACTTC. As protein: CASSRLYGQKNEQYF.